This is a list of T cell receptor beta chains from one sample in a study of T cell clonotyping in hematopoietic cell transplantation. The table came from immunoSEQ multiplex PCR; TCRdb's copy has only in-frame clones and leaves some out. The sample shows 1,600 or so clones, roughly 77% of them seen only once. Sequenced sample: peripheral blood mononuclear cells. The receptors come from a young man in good health. Some clones in this sample may be carry-over from other donors' samples. CDR3s include the opening cysteine and the closing phenylalanine or tryptophan. The order of the fields is clone size, J gene, D gene, V gene, CDR3 protein, CDR3 DNA. D genes are given only for firm matches. The size entry is marked missing in some rows and otherwise reads once, few, many or a size class.

clone size: -; J gene: TRBJ1-1; D gene: -; V gene: TRBV7-2; CDR3 protein: CASSPRRGGTEAFF; CDR3 DNA: TGTGCCAGCAGCCCCCGCAGGGGAGGGACTGAAGCTTTCTTT
clone size: -; J gene: TRBJ2-5; D gene: -; V gene: TRBV7-2; CDR3 protein: CASSVEETQYF; CDR3 DNA: TGTGCCAGCAGCGTAGAAGAGACCCAGTACTTC
clone size: -; J gene: TRBJ2-7; D gene: -; V gene: TRBV27; CDR3 protein: CASSFGESYEQYF; CDR3 DNA: TGTGCCAGCAGTTTCGGGGAGTCCTACGAGCAGTACTTC
clone size: once; J gene: TRBJ2-7; D gene: -; V gene: TRBV10-2; CDR3 protein: CASRDISYEQYF; CDR3 DNA: TGCGCCAGCAGGGACATCTCCTACGAGCAGTACTTC
clone size: -; J gene: TRBJ1-2; D gene: -; V gene: TRBV19; CDR3 protein: CASSINSPGTYGYTF; CDR3 DNA: TGTGCCAGTAGTATCAATTCTCCAGGCACCTATGGCTACACCTTC
clone size: -; J gene: TRBJ2-7; D gene: TRBD2; V gene: TRBV6-6; CDR3 protein: CASTPSSGYEQYF; CDR3 DNA: TGTGCCAGCACCCCGTCTAGCGGATACGAGCAGTACTTC
clone size: few; J gene: TRBJ1-1; D gene: -; V gene: TRBV6-1; CDR3 protein: CASSEVSYTEAFF; CDR3 DNA: TGTGCCAGCAGTGAGGTGTCGTACACTGAAGCTTTCTTT
clone size: -; J gene: TRBJ2-6; D gene: -; V gene: TRBV7-3; CDR3 protein: CASSLMGIRSGANVLTF; CDR3 DNA: TGTGCCAGCAGCTTAATGGGGATAAGGTCTGGGGCCAACGTCCTGACTTTC
clone size: -; J gene: TRBJ1-6; D gene: TRBD1; V gene: TRBV4-3; CDR3 protein: CASSQPGQYNSPLHF; CDR3 DNA: TGCGCCAGCAGCCAGCCGGGACAGTATAATTCACCCCTCCACTTC
clone size: -; J gene: TRBJ2-7; D gene: TRBD2; V gene: TRBV19; CDR3 protein: CASSLIAGDEQYF; CDR3 DNA: TGTGCCAGTAGTTTGATAGCGGGAGACGAGCAGTACTTC
clone size: -; J gene: TRBJ1-4; D gene: -; V gene: TRBV7-8; CDR3 protein: CASSLEDSSNEKLFF; CDR3 DNA: TGTGCCAGCAGCTTAGAGGACAGCTCGAATGAAAAACTGTTTTTT
clone size: -; J gene: TRBJ1-1; D gene: TRBD1; V gene: TRBV4-2; CDR3 protein: CASSQDLSQGANFRQAFF; CDR3 DNA: TGTGCCAGCAGCCAAGACTTATCCCAGGGGGCGAACTTTCGGCAAGCTTTCTTT
clone size: once; J gene: TRBJ2-7; D gene: -; V gene: TRBV27; CDR3 protein: CASSLSSRPYEQYF; CDR3 DNA: TGTGCCAGCAGTTTATCGTCCAGACCCTACGAGCAGTACTTC
clone size: -; J gene: TRBJ1-5; D gene: -; V gene: TRBV9; CDR3 protein: CASSNSEDQPQHF; CDR3 DNA: TGTGCCAGCAGCAATAGCGAAGATCAGCCTCAGCATTTT
clone size: once; J gene: TRBJ2-5; D gene: -; V gene: TRBV19; CDR3 protein: CASSISTGPETQYF; CDR3 DNA: TGTGCCAGTAGTATCTCGACAGGTCCAGAGACCCAGTACTTC
clone size: few; J gene: TRBJ2-4; D gene: -; V gene: TRBV7-9; CDR3 protein: CASSDSLGQEANQYF; CDR3 DNA: TGTGCCAGCAGCGATAGCTTGGGACAAGAGGCAAATCAGTACTTC
clone size: -; J gene: TRBJ1-6; D gene: -; V gene: TRBV5-1; CDR3 protein: CASSLVGRDNSPLHF; CDR3 DNA: TGCGCCAGCAGCTTGGTTGGCAGGGATAATTCACCCCTCCACTTT
clone size: -; J gene: TRBJ2-7; D gene: -; V gene: TRBV5-1; CDR3 protein: CASSLAERGHEQYF; CDR3 DNA: TGCGCCAGCAGCTTGGCCGAAAGGGGCCACGAGCAGTACTTC
clone size: -; J gene: TRBJ2-5; D gene: -; V gene: TRBV19; CDR3 protein: CASSTGTLQETQYF; CDR3 DNA: TGTGCCAGTAGTACGGGGACACTACAAGAGACCCAGTACTTC
clone size: -; J gene: TRBJ2-7; D gene: TRBD1; V gene: TRBV6-1; CDR3 protein: CASSAGQATMSSYEQYF; CDR3 DNA: TGTGCCAGCAGTGCGGGACAGGCAACAATGAGCTCCTACGAGCAGTACTTC
clone size: -; J gene: TRBJ1-6; D gene: -; V gene: TRBV30; CDR3 protein: CAWSVGQENSPLHF; CDR3 DNA: TGTGCCTGGAGTGTGGGACAAGAGAATTCACCCCTCCACTTT
clone size: -; J gene: TRBJ2-7; D gene: TRBD1; V gene: TRBV6-5; CDR3 protein: CASNRDSDSYEQYF; CDR3 DNA: TGTGCCAGCAATAGGGACAGCGACTCCTACGAGCAGTACTTC
clone size: -; J gene: TRBJ2-6; D gene: -; V gene: TRBV28; CDR3 protein: CASSGTVLTQSRANVLTF; CDR3 DNA: TGTGCCAGCAGTGGAACCGTCTTGACACAAAGTCGGGCCAACGTCCTGACTTTC
clone size: -; J gene: TRBJ2-6; D gene: -; V gene: TRBV11-3; CDR3 protein: CASSLEGAGANVLTF; CDR3 DNA: TGTGCCAGCAGCCTCGAGGGGGCTGGGGCCAACGTCCTGACTTTC
clone size: -; J gene: TRBJ2-1; D gene: -; V gene: TRBV25-1; CDR3 protein: CASSRAGPSNEQFF; CDR3 DNA: TGTGCCAGCAGTAGGGCGGGACCCAGCAATGAGCAGTTCTTC
clone size: -; J gene: TRBJ2-1; D gene: -; V gene: TRBV7-2; CDR3 protein: CASSLAGTKLNEQFF; CDR3 DNA: TGTGCCAGCAGCTTGGCGGGGACGAAGCTAAATGAGCAGTTCTTC
clone size: -; J gene: TRBJ2-7; D gene: -; V gene: TRBV4-1; CDR3 protein: CASSQGSRGYEQYF; CDR3 DNA: TGCGCCAGCAGCCAAGGAAGCAGGGGCTACGAGCAGTACTTC
clone size: -; J gene: TRBJ2-7; D gene: TRBD2; V gene: TRBV6-5; CDR3 protein: CASSPGLGTYEQYF; CDR3 DNA: TGTGCCAGCAGTCCCGGACTAGGGACTTACGAGCAGTACTTC
clone size: -; J gene: TRBJ1-4; D gene: -; V gene: TRBV11-2; CDR3 protein: CASSLEAGGDEKLFF; CDR3 DNA: TGTGCCAGCAGCTTAGAAGCCGGAGGCGATGAAAAACTGTTTTTT
clone size: -; J gene: TRBJ1-4; D gene: -; V gene: TRBV7-9; CDR3 protein: CASSLAWEPNEKLFF; CDR3 DNA: TGTGCCAGCAGCTTAGCTTGGGAACCTAATGAAAAACTGTTTTTT
clone size: -; J gene: TRBJ2-3; D gene: TRBD1; V gene: TRBV5-8; CDR3 protein: CASSDRVPDTQYF; CDR3 DNA: TGTGCCAGCAGCGACAGGGTCCCAGATACGCAGTATTTT
clone size: -; J gene: TRBJ1-2; D gene: TRBD1; V gene: TRBV5-6; CDR3 protein: CASSPGQVKGYTF; CDR3 DNA: TGTGCCAGCAGCCCGGGACAGGTAAAGGGCTACACCTTC
clone size: -; J gene: TRBJ2-7; D gene: TRBD1; V gene: TRBV5-4; CDR3 protein: CASSFRDRVTYEQYF; CDR3 DNA: TGTGCCAGCAGCTTCCGGGACAGGGTTACCTACGAGCAGTACTTC
clone size: -; J gene: TRBJ1-1; D gene: -; V gene: TRBV5-1; CDR3 protein: CASSLSWNTEAFF; CDR3 DNA: TGCGCCAGCAGTTTATCCTGGAACACTGAAGCTTTCTTT
clone size: -; J gene: TRBJ2-7; D gene: -; V gene: TRBV2; CDR3 protein: CASSETGNEQYF; CDR3 DNA: TGTGCCAGCAGTGAAACGGGGAACGAGCAGTACTTC
clone size: once; J gene: TRBJ2-1; D gene: -; V gene: TRBV29-1; CDR3 protein: CSVATALSGEQFF; CDR3 DNA: TGCAGCGTGGCGACAGCCCTCTCGGGTGAGCAGTTCTTC
clone size: -; J gene: TRBJ2-1; D gene: -; V gene: TRBV28; CDR3 protein: CASSLPGETYNEQFF; CDR3 DNA: TGTGCCAGCAGTTTGCCGGGAGAAACCTACAATGAGCAGTTCTTC
clone size: -; J gene: TRBJ1-5; D gene: TRBD1; V gene: TRBV30; CDR3 protein: CAWSPDRGNQPQHF; CDR3 DNA: TGTGCCTGGAGTCCGGACAGGGGGAATCAGCCCCAGCATTTT
clone size: -; J gene: TRBJ1-3; D gene: -; V gene: TRBV7-2; CDR3 protein: CASSPLRGNTIYF; CDR3 DNA: TGTGCCAGCAGCCCCTTACGTGGAAACACCATATATTTT
clone size: few; J gene: TRBJ1-5; D gene: -; V gene: TRBV6-5; CDR3 protein: CASSFHRDNQPQHF; CDR3 DNA: TGTGCCAGCAGTTTTCACCGCGATAATCAGCCCCAGCATTTT
clone size: once; J gene: TRBJ1-2; D gene: -; V gene: TRBV6-5; CDR3 protein: CASSRKAGNGYTF; CDR3 DNA: TGTGCCAGCAGCAGGAAAGCGGGAAATGGCTACACCTTC